This T cell receptor beta chain was recovered during a study of blood T cell repertoires in COVID-19. Study-wide background: The samples span acute and convalescent COVID-19 from the United States, Italy and Spain.

Which cohort a participant joined came from the clinical history participants gave. Germline lookup yields CDR1 KGHDR and CDR2 SFDVKD. The CDR3 extends over 13 amino acids. V lost 3 bases and J 4 bases, leaving 8 bases between the germline ends. Produced via immunoSEQ multiplex PCR; TCRdb's table is partial and in-frame only. The sample comprises roughly 260,000 clones, about four fifths of which are singletons, and 3.6% rests with the top ten. The sequencing sample was made of PBMCs or T cells enriched from blood (not recorded which). The receptor's source is a middle-aged woman who had been exposed to COVID-19. The chain is built from TRBV24-1 and TRBJ1-2; D gene unclear. The CDR3 bases are TGTGCCACCAGTGATGAGAGCTTCTATGGCTACACCTTC. Amino acids: CATSDESFYGYTF.